This T cell receptor beta chain is from a study of shared clonotypes between healthy human individuals (dated by TCRdb to 2020 to 2021). Concerning the study at large: Three men and two women, aged 18 to 49 years, made up the cohort. For each donor, CD4 naive and CD4 memory were each run on three plates, CD8 naive on two plates, and CD8 memory on one plate. To estimate repertoire size and how much clonotypes are shared between individuals, the study performed deep sequencing of blood TCR repertoires from roughly five healthy adults. Libraries were prepared and TCR repertoires were sequenced by different laboratories using diverse techniques, in order to increase sequencing depth and limit assay-specific biases. Leukapheresis yielded between about 0.9 and 9.5 billion PBMCs per donor. Summary of the overall study and its limitations: When several donors were compared, the shared fraction of clonotypes was about 5.2% for naive CD4, approximately 3.3% for naive CD8, roughly 2.3% for memory CD4, and roughly 0.4% for memory CD8. Higher generation probabilities were observed for clonotypes shared by all four sorted-subset donors than for non-shared clonotypes. Naive subsets generally had larger estimated clonotype richness than memory subsets. Because the study included a small number of donors, the genetic and exposure-history diversity represented was limited. Pairwise subsampling indicated that sequencing depth was expected to affect the degree of clonotype sharing among donors. Rarefaction of sorted-subset datasets indicated incomplete sequencing despite the large sequencing depth. Sampling was limited to blood, and TCR repertoires in tissue likely differ from TCR repertoires in blood.

Inclusive of the bounding cysteine and phenylalanine, the CDR3 is 15 residues long. Only CDR3 DNA remains: 45 bases, in frame from the first base. V gives up 5 bases and J gives up 5 bases, and the segment between their germline ends measures 18 bases. CDR1 and CDR2 (LNHDA, SQIVND) derive from the germline V gene (reference sequence). Using the deep immunoSEQ assay, multiplex PCR amplified TCR CDR3 regions from genomic DNA. Genomic DNA extracted from each cell subset was distributed evenly over all wells of several immunoSEQ 96-well plates, and each plate served as one replicate. Each replicate PCR for sorted subsets received approximately 200 ng genomic DNA, equal to tens of thousands of T cell genomes. The purified libraries were quantified using a Qubit 3.0 fluorometer, sized with a Bioanalyzer 2100, and then quantified again using the KAPA Library Quantification kit. Each immunoSEQ 96-well plate was sequenced on its own single-read 150-cycle Illumina NextSeq 550 flow cell. The original methods were these. The immunoSEQ output contained only junctional sequences without quality scores, so filtering could not match that applied to full-length reads. To assign V/J genes and CDR3, sequences were annotated against IMGT germline references using PyIR, a Python wrapper for IgBLAST v1.9. Any read was removed if the V/J assignment was weak (E-value above 1e-6), the CDR3 was missing, or the read contained stop codons, out-of-frame junctions, or ambiguous translated residues. V3J clonotypes were defined as sequences sharing the same inferred V gene, J gene, and CDR3 amino acid sequence. To compute the percentage overlap between repertoires, the number of shared unique clonotypes was divided by the size of the smaller repertoire. Richness of each repertoire was evaluated using RTK rarefaction, the Chao1 estimator, and Recon v2.1 estimates of unobserved clonotypes. OLGA was used to compute generation probabilities for all TCRbeta clonotypes that the gDNA method yielded from a few donors. The source is immuneACCESS, and TCRdb retained only in-frame sequences with V and J called. Part of the clones is not carried over; for the studies checked, unresolved V genes explain less than half of this, and the remainder is unexplained. D and trimming come from the DNA, and the V and J calls and clone size come from that table. For this sample there are around 560,000 clones; roughly 95% appear just once. The ten largest account for over 0.1% of the sample.

A word on this clone: Its antigen is still unknown. No base quality information exists; no much larger clone differs at one position.

CD8 naive samples were obtained by positive selection for CCR7 among CD45RO-negative cells, yielding a CD45RA+CCR7+ population from which TemRA cells were excluded. Healthy HIV-negative adults with no recently reported acute infections or vaccinations were included as donors. Only Caucasian adults living in Nashville, Tennessee, USA were represented among the donors. After blood collection by leukapheresis, PBMCs were isolated using Ficoll-Histopaque density gradient centrifugation and then cryopreserved in the vapor phase of liquid nitrogen. Analytical flow cytometry was used to check the purity and quantity of every magnetically sorted T cell population. From each sorted fraction, genomic DNA was isolated and quantified by UV absorbance on a Nanodrop 2000c.

Sequences were obtained from naive CD8+ T cells sorted from blood. The cell subset or site label for this specimen denotes: CD45RA+CCR7+. This sequence originates from a woman in her thirties in good health. Recombination linked TRBV19 to TRBJ1-1; the D gene is perhaps TRBD1, on 5 matching bases. The DNA sequence is TGTGCCAGTAGTTCTATGGCCGGGGGAGCAACTGAAGCTTTCTTT. It codes for CASSSMAGGATEAFF.